The rows below give T cell receptor beta chains drawn from one sample of a study of T cell responses to AZD1222 COVID-19 vaccine. TCRdb's copy holds only in-frame clones and misses some; the assay was immunoSEQ multiplex PCR. The sample lists about 150,000 clones, 89% occurring once. Specimen: peripheral blood, collected on day 0 of AZD1222 vaccination. The receptor source for this set is an adult in good health. Each CDR3 is given with its conserved first and last residue. The D gene is left open where the match is weak. Size tells how often a clone was seen (once, few, many) or the class of an expanded clone, and some rows leave it out.

abundance	v_gene	j_gene	d_gene	CDR3nt	CDR3aa
NA	TRBV5-4	TRBJ2-6	NA	TGTGCCAGCAGCACACACACCAGGGCCTACTCTGGGGCCAACGTCCTGACTTTC	CASSTHTRAYSGANVLTF
NA	TRBV24-1	TRBJ1-1	TRBD1	TGTGCCGCACAGGGGGCCGTGAACACTGAAGCTTTCTTT	CAAQGAVNTEAFF
NA	TRBV27	TRBJ1-1	NA	TGTGCCAGCAGTTTAGGGTGGGGAGGGGGCACTGAAGCTTTCTTT	CASSLGWGGGTEAFF
NA	TRBV2	TRBJ1-5	NA	TGTGCCAGCAAGGGACAAGTCAATCAGCCCCAGCATTTT	CASKGQVNQPQHF
NA	TRBV20-1	TRBJ1-2	NA	TGCAGTGCTAGTCGGGGGGTTAACTATGGCTACACCTTC	CSASRGVNYGYTF
NA	TRBV10-1	TRBJ2-1	NA	TGCGCCAGCAGCCGGGAGAGCTCCTACAATGAGCAGTTCTTC	CASSRESSYNEQFF
NA	TRBV9	TRBJ1-3	NA	TGTGCCAGCAGCGTACGGGCCGGGGGAGGTGGAAACACCATATATTTT	CASSVRAGGGGNTIYF
NA	TRBV5-1	TRBJ1-6	TRBD1	TGCGCCAGCAGCTCAACCCTTCGAGGACAGGGGGCTTCACCCCTCCACTTT	CASSSTLRGQGASPLHF
NA	TRBV28	TRBJ2-1	TRBD2	TGTGCCAGCAGTCTCCCACTAGCGGGAGGGAAGAATGAGCAGTTCTTC	CASSLPLAGGKNEQFF
NA	TRBV7-2	TRBJ2-1	TRBD2	TGTGCCAGCAGCCCTAGGGGCGGGAGGGTAGGTGAGCAGTTCTTC	CASSPRGGRVGEQFF
NA	TRBV19	TRBJ1-1	NA	TGTGCCAGTAGCCACGGCGGGGGCCCTGAAGCTTTCTTT	CASSHGGGPEAFF
NA	TRBV5-8	TRBJ2-3	NA	TGTGCCAGCAGCCGAGGGCTCGGGACCCTCCCCACAGATACGCAGTATTTT	CASSRGLGTLPTDTQYF
NA	TRBV7-3	TRBJ1-6	TRBD1	TGTGCCAGCCGACATGGGACAGAATCTAATTCACCCCTCCACTTT	CASRHGTESNSPLHF
NA	TRBV9	TRBJ2-6	NA	TGTGCCAGCAGCGTAGTTCCGCAGGGTGGGGCCAACGTCCTGACTTTC	CASSVVPQGGANVLTF
few	TRBV7-2	TRBJ2-3	NA	TGTGCCAGCAGCCGTTTTCTATTGAGCACAGATACGCAGTATTTT	CASSRFLLSTDTQYF
NA	TRBV7-6	TRBJ2-1	NA	TGTGCCAGCAGCTTAAGTCCGGGCCCTGGGAATGAGCAGTTCTTC	CASSLSPGPGNEQFF
NA	TRBV6-1	TRBJ1-2	NA	TGTGCCAGCAGTCCTATTGGAATTGGCTACACCTTC	CASSPIGIGYTF
NA	TRBV27	TRBJ1-1	NA	TGTGCCAGCAGTTTATACGGGGGGCCGGCTGAAGCTTTCTTT	CASSLYGGPAEAFF
NA	TRBV20-1	TRBJ1-2	NA	TGCAGTGCCAGCCTTTTTGGCTACACCTTC	CSASLFGYTF
NA	TRBV27	TRBJ2-5	TRBD1	TGTGCCAGCAGCGGAGGCAGGGGGTGGTCGGAAGAGACCCAGTACTTC	CASSGGRGWSEETQYF
NA	TRBV7-6	TRBJ1-4	TRBD1	TGTGCCAGCAGCCCAAACCCGGGACAGTCAACTAATGAAAAACTGTTTTTT	CASSPNPGQSTNEKLFF
NA	TRBV9	TRBJ2-7	TRBD2	TGTGCCAGCAGCGCCTCAGGACTAGGGGTCCACGAGCAGTACTTC	CASSASGLGVHEQYF
once	TRBV15	TRBJ2-7	TRBD1	TGTGCCACCAGCAGAGGACAGGGTTTGAACGAGCAGTACTTC	CATSRGQGLNEQYF
NA	TRBV6-1	TRBJ1-5	NA	TGTGCCAGCAGTGACACGGGCATGACGAGTCAGCCCCAGCATTTT	CASSDTGMTSQPQHF
NA	TRBV5-8	TRBJ1-1	NA	TGTGCCAGCAGCTCGCGAGACTCCCTAAAAGCTTTCTTT	CASSSRDSLKAFF
NA	TRBV6-2/TRBV6-3	TRBJ2-3	NA	TGTGCCAGCAGTTACCAGGGGACAGATACGCAGTATTTT	CASSYQGTDTQYF
NA	TRBV5-1	TRBJ2-1	TRBD2	TGCGCCAGCAGCTCCCAGGGGACTAGCGGGCTGGAGCAGTTCTTC	CASSSQGTSGLEQFF
NA	TRBV18	TRBJ2-2	TRBD1	TGTGCCAGCTCACCAGACAGGGTGGACACCGGGGAGCTGTTTTTT	CASSPDRVDTGELFF